This TCR beta chain was identified in a study of identical twins (dated by TCRdb to about 2016). With respect to the entire study: The study deep-sequenced TCR alpha and beta repertoires from monozygotic twins, unrelated adults of various ages and cord blood to test whether fetal clonotypes persist. To rule out contamination, replicate twin experiments were performed at different times with different library preparation protocols.

V sheds 3 bases and J sheds 4 bases, leaving 20 bases between their ends. Based on the germline V gene, the CDR1 and CDR2 sequences are SGHDT and YYEEEE. The CDR3 measures 17 amino acids from cysteine to phenylalanine. Solely the CDR3 DNA is kept, with 51 bases framed from the first base. Paper-wide results and their limitations: Compared with coincidental sharing between unrelated individuals, out-of-frame TCR alpha sequences shared between twins had an excess of sequences with low generation probability. Invariant T cells such as MAIT and iNKT could partly confound zero-insertion analyses, though diverse VJ usage argued against this for most clonotypes. Fewer insertions were carried by abundant cord blood beta clonotypes; a weaker similar trend was observed in young adult naive repertoires, while no such trend was observed in memory repertoires. In monozygotic twins, out-of-frame TCR alpha sharing was systematically underestimated by recombination models, although the models agreed with sharing between unrelated individuals. A weaker excess of twin sharing was found in beta out-of-frame sequences because the signal-to-noise ratio was lowered by fewer shared sequences. Conclusions relied on cross-sectional statistical analysis, since the same donors could not be followed over many years.

Every donor was a healthy Caucasian. Three unrelated non-twin adults were additionally sequenced: a male aged 18 to 30, a male aged 50 to 60 and a female aged 50 to 60. Using Miltenyi CD45RO+ enrichment and human naive T-cell isolation kits, memory (CD45RO+) and naive T cells were isolated from PBMC. Receptor amplification or capture employed 5' RACE. The run used an Illumina HiSeq 2000. Template switching introduced a universal primer binding site; the final cDNA contained a unique molecular identifier, enabling accurate counting of TCR cDNA molecules. Specific primers in the conserved constant-segment region were used to synthesize first-strand cDNA for the TCR alpha and beta chains. To control for contamination, every cDNA library carried two barcodes: a SMART-Mk sample barcode plus Illumina barcodes. Two successive PCR steps introduced TruSeq adapter sequences along with Illumina sample barcodes. The Illumina HiSeq platform was used with custom primers to sequence TCR alpha and beta cDNA libraries. On the study's bioinformatics: MiGEC was used to process raw reads and extract unique molecular identifiers, and MiXCR was used to find CDR3 positions. Recombination models were inferred per individual with the repgenHMM and IGoR tools using an EM algorithm. Shared clonotype analysis was performed with the tcR package in R, normalizing sharing by the product of cloneset sizes. To study raw recombination without the effects of thymic and clonal selection, out-of-frame nonproductive sequences were analyzed. TCRdb reran the public reads through fastp at Q25 and MiXCR, keeping productive beta chains. Every distinct CDR3 protein forms one entry, paired with its most common genes and DNA. These V and J calls are TCRdb output, not the study's own analysis. This sample comprises 420,000 or so distinct CDR3 sequences, under 20% of them detected only once. The ten top clones hold around 10% of the sample.

In this sample, this clonotype turned up a few times. There is no known antigen for this receptor. No base qualities exist here, and no much larger clone lies one base off it. The clonotype comes from a man over 45 in good health. Sequencing was performed on naive T cells sorted from blood. The sample's cell subset or site label, decoded: cells isolated with a human naive T-cell isolation kit. The sequence is built from TRBV5-6 and TRBJ2-1; a tentative D match to TRBD2 spans 6 bases. The nucleotides are TGTGCCAGCAGCTATTGGATCGGGAGCGCCCAATACAATGAGCAGTTCTTC. Its translation is CASSYWIGSAQYNEQFF.